A selection of T cell receptor beta chains follows, all from one sample in a study of response to subunit inactivated influenza vaccine. Each CDR3 protein gets one entry after TCRdb re-called the RT-PCR reads with MiXCR. In the table there are 710,000 or so distinct CDR3 sequences, around 14% of which are singletons. The sample was PBMCs from blood, taken roughly 12 days after vaccination. Receptors were obtained from a man aged 45-60 years who received an inactivated influenza vaccine. The CDR3 runs from the conserved cysteine through the conserved F or W. D genes are given only for firm matches. Size is omitted from some rows. Given values are once, few, many or a class for expanded clones.

>TRBJ1-5|.|.|TRBV28
CASSSGSIPDQPQHF
TGTGCCAGCAGTTCCGGCAGTATACCTGATCAGCCCCAGCATTTT
>TRBJ2-7|.|few|TRBV6-2/TRBV6-3
CASSTGISPVEQYF
TGTGCCAGCAGTACAGGAATATCTCCTGTCGAGCAGTACTTC
>TRBJ2-7|.|.|TRBV5-1
CASSLVAGVIYEQYF
TGCGCCAGCAGCTTGGTGGCAGGGGTTATCTACGAGCAGTACTTC
>TRBJ2-5|TRBD2|many|TRBV4-2
CASSQEGTSGRKTQYF
TGTGCCAGCAGCCAAGAGGGAACTAGCGGGAGAAAGACCCAGTACTTC
>TRBJ2-7|TRBD1|few|TRBV12-3/TRBV12-4
CASSLGRRGTGRNEQYF
TGTGCCAGCAGTTTAGGTAGGAGGGGGACAGGGAGAAACGAGCAGTACTTC
>TRBJ2-2|TRBD1|few|TRBV28
CASQGARVTGNTGELFF
TGTGCCAGTCAGGGGGCGCGAGTTACAGGGAACACCGGGGAGCTGTTTTTT
>TRBJ2-1|TRBD1|.|TRBV10-3
CAIKGGDRGSSYNEQFF
TGTGCCATCAAGGGTGGGGACAGGGGAAGCTCCTACAATGAGCAGTTCTTC
>TRBJ2-1|TRBD2|many|TRBV3-1
CASSQDLGGSSYNEQFF
TGTGCCAGCAGCCAAGATCTCGGGGGGTCCTCCTACAATGAGCAGTTCTTC
>TRBJ1-1|.|few|TRBV4-3
CASSQLIKNTEAFF
TGCGCCAGCAGCCAATTGATCAAGAACACTGAAGCTTTCTTT
>TRBJ2-3|TRBD2|few|TRBV7-6
CASSVSGGLHTDTQYF
TGTGCCAGCAGCGTTAGCGGGGGGTTACACACAGATACGCAGTATTTT
>TRBJ2-7|.|few|TRBV7-9
CASSLDRQGGSYEQYF
TGTGCCAGCAGCTTAGATAGGCAGGGGGGCTCCTACGAGCAGTACTTC
>TRBJ1-2|TRBD1|.|TRBV7-8
CASTSRYPGQINYGYTF
TGTGCCAGCACCTCCCGCTACCCGGGACAGATTAACTATGGCTACACCTTC
>TRBJ2-2|.|.|TRBV20-1
CSAAQTGNTGELFF
TGCAGTGCTGCCCAGACAGGGAACACCGGGGAGCTGTTTTTT
>TRBJ2-7|TRBD1|many|TRBV12-3/TRBV12-4
CASSLGTGGAYEQYF
TGTGCCAGCAGTCTTGGGACAGGGGGGGCCTACGAGCAGTACTTC
>TRBJ2-1|.|few|TRBV20-1
CSARDRRGSSYNEQFF
TGCAGTGCTAGAGATCGGAGGGGGAGCTCCTACAATGAGCAGTTCTTC
>TRBJ2-7|.|few|TRBV2
CASTRFSAYEQYF
TGTGCCAGCACCAGGTTCTCGGCTTACGAGCAGTACTTC
>TRBJ1-1|TRBD1|few|TRBV10-3
CAISGGQGDTEAFF
TGTGCCATCAGTGGGGGACAGGGGGACACTGAAGCTTTCTTT
>TRBJ1-1|TRBD1|many|TRBV2
CASSEYQGATTEAFF
TGTGCCAGCAGTGAATATCAGGGGGCGACCACTGAAGCTTTCTTT
>TRBJ2-3|.|.|TRBV7-9
CASSSTGVTSTDTQYF
TGTGCCAGCAGCTCTACGGGGGTTACTAGCACAGATACGCAGTATTTT
>TRBJ2-1|TRBD2|few|TRBV12-3/TRBV12-4
CASSLKQRELGEQFF
TGTGCCAGCAGTTTAAAACAGCGGGAGTTGGGTGAGCAGTTCTTC
>TRBJ2-1|.|.|TRBV20-1
CSAGVGDNEQFF
TGCAGTGCGGGCGTGGGGGACAATGAGCAGTTCTTC
>TRBJ2-5|TRBD1|.|TRBV18
CASSPRGTGTGQETQYF
TGTGCCAGCTCACCAAGAGGAACCGGGACAGGGCAAGAGACCCAGTACTTC
>TRBJ2-7|TRBD1|.|TRBV7-2
CASSSGQGFRRYEQYF
TGTGCCAGCAGCTCGGGACAGGGATTCCGTCGTTACGAGCAGTACTTC
>TRBJ2-7|.|few|TRBV5-8
CASRGGTLTYEQYF
TGTGCCAGCCGAGGCGGGACTCTTACCTACGAGCAGTACTTC
>TRBJ2-3|.|few|TRBV9
CASSAHGGGSTDTQYF
TGTGCCAGCAGCGCTCATGGTGGCGGGAGCACAGATACGCAGTATTTT
>TRBJ1-2|.|.|TRBV10-3
CAINRGSLDYGYTF
TGTGCCATCAACAGAGGGAGTCTCGACTATGGCTACACCTTC
>TRBJ2-3|.|.|TRBV7-9
CASSSLKTGWRDTQYF
TGTGCCAGCAGCTCCCTGAAGACAGGTTGGCGAGATACGCAGTATTTT
>TRBJ2-5|.|.|TRBV28
CASSKGEETQYF
TGTGCCAGCAGTAAGGGGGAGGAGACCCAGTACTTC
>TRBJ2-7|.|few|TRBV5-1
CASSLVGDHEQYF
TGCGCCAGCAGCTTGGTTGGAGACCACGAGCAGTACTTC